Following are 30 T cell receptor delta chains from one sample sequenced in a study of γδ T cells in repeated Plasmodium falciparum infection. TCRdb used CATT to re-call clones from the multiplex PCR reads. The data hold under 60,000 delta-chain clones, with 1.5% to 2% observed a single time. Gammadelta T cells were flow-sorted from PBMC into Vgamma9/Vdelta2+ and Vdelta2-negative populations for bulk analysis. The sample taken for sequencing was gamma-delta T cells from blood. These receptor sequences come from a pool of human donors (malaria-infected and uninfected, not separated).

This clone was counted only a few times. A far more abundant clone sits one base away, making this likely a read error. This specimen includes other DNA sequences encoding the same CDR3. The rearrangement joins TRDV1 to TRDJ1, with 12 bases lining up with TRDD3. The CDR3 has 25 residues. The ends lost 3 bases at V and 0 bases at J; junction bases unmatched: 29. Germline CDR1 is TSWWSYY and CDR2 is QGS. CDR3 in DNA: TGTGCTCTTGGGGAGCTGTTTCACACTCTACGATTTCCTGGGGGATACGCGGGGTACACCGATAAACTCATCTTT. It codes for CALGELFHTLRFPGGYAGYTDKLIF.

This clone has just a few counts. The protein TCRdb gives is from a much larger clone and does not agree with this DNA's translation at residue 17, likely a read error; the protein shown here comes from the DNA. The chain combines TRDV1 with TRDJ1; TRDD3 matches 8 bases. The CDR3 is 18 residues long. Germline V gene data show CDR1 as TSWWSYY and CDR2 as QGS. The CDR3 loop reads CALGELHGPQTGGLKLTF. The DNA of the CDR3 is TGTGCTCTTGGGGAACTCCACGGGCCGCAAACTGGGGGTCTGAAACTCACCTTT.

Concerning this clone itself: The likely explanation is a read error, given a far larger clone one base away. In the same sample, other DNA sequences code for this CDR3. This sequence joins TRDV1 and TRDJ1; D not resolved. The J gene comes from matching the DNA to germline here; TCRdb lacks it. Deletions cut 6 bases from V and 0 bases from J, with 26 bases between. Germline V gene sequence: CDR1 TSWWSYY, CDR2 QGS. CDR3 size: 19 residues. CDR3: CALGDNKFRCSPYTDKLIF. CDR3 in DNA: TGTGCTCTTGGAGACAATAAATTTCGCTGTTCCCCGTACACCGATAAACTCATCTTT.

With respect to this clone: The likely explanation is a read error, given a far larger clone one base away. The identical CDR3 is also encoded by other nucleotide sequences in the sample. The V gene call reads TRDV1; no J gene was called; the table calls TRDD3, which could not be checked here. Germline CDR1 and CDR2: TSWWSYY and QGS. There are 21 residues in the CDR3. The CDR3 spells CALGEVFLRFWGKLYTDKLIF. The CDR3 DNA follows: TGTGCTCTTGGGGAGGTCTTCCTACGATTCTGGGGGAAACTGTACACCGATAAACTTATCTTT.

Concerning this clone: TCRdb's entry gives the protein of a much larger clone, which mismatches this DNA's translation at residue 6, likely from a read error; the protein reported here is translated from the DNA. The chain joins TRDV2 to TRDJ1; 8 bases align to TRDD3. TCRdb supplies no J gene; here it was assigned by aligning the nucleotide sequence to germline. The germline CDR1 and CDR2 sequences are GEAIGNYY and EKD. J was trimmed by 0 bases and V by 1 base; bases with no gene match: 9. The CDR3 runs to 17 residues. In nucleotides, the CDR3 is TGTGCCTGTGACACGTCAGCCTGGGGGACCAACACCGATAAACTCATCTTT. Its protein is CACDTSAWGTNTDKLIF.

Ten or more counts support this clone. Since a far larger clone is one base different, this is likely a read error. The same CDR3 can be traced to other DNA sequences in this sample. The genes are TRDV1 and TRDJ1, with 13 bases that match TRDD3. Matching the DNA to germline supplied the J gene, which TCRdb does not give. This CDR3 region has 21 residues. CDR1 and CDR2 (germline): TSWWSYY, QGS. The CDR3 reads CALGDLDGTGGYVIYTDKLIF. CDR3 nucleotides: TGTGCTCTTGGGGATCTGGACGGTACTGGGGGATACGTCATATACACCGACAAACTCATCTTT.

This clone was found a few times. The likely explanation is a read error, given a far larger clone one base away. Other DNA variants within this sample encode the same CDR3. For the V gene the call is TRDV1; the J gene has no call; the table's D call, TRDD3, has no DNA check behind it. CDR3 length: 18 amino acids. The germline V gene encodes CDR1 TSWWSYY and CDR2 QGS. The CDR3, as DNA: TGTGCTCTTGGGCCTCTTCCCTGGGGGGTTACCTACACCGATAAGCTCATCTTT. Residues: CALGPLPWGVTYTDKLIF.

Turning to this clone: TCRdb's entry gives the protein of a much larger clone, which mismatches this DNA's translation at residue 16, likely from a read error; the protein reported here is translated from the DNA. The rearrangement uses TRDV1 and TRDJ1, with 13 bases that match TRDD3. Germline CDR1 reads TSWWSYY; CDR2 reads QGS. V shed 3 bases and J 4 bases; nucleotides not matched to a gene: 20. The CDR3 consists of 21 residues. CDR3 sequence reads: CALGEVRGKLGDTPGIDKLIF. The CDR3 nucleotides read TGTGCTCTTGGGGAGGTTAGGGGTAAACTGGGGGATACGCCGGGGATCGATAAACTCATCTTT.

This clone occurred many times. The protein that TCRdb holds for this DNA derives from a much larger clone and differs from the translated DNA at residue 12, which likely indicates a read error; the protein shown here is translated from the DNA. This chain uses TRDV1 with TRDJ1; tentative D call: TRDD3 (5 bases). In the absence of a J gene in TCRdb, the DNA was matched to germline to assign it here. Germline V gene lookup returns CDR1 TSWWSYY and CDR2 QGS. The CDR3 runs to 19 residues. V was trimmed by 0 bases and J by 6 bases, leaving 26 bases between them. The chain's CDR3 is CALGELRSPLLVDPHKLIF. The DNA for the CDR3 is TGTGCTCTTGGGGAACTCAGGTCTCCCTTACTGGTGGATCCCCATAAACTCATCTTT.

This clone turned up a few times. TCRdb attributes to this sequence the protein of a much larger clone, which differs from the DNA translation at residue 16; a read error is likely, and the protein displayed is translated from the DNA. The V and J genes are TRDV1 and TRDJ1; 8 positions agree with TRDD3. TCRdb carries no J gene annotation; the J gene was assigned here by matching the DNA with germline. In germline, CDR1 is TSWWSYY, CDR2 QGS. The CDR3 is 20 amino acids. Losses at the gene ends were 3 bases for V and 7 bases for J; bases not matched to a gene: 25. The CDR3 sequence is CALGEGPFVALRYWGGKLIF. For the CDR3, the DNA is TGTGCTCTTGGGGAGGGGCCCTTTGTGGCGCTACGTTACTGGGGGGGTAAACTCATCTTT.

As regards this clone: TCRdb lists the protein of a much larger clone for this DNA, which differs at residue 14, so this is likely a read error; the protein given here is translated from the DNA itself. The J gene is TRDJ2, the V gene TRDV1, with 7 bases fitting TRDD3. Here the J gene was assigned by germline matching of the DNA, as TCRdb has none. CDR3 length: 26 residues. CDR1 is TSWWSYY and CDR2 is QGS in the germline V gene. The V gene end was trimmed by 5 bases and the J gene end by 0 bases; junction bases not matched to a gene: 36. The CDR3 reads CALGNPDSDHRWGTRDIKALTAQLFF. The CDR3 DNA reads TGTGCTCTTGGGAACCCCGACTCGGATCATCGATGGGGGACACGCGATATAAAAGCTTTGACAGCACAACTCTTCTTT.

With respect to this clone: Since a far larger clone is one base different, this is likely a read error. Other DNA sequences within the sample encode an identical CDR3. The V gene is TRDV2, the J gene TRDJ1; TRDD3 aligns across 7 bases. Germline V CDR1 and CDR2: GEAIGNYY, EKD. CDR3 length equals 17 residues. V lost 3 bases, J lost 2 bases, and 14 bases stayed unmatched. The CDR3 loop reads CACDSLLGNSYTDKLIF. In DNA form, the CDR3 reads TGTGCCTGTGACTCCTTACTGGGGAACTCGTATACCGATAAACTCATCTTT.

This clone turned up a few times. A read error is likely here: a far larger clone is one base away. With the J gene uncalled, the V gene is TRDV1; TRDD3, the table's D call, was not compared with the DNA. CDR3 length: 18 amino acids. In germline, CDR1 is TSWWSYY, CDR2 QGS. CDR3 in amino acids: CALGERGPTIRGTDKLIF. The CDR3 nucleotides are TGTGCTCTTGGGGAACGAGGCCCTACTATACGGGGGACAGATAAGCTCATCTTT.

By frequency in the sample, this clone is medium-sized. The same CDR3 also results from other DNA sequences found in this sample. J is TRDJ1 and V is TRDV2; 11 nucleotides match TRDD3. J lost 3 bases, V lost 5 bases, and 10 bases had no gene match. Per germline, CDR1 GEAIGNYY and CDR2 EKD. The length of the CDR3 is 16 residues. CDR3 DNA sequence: TGTGCCTGTGTCGGACTGGGGGATAGAGGATCCGATAAACTCATCTTT. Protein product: CACVGLGDRGSDKLIF.

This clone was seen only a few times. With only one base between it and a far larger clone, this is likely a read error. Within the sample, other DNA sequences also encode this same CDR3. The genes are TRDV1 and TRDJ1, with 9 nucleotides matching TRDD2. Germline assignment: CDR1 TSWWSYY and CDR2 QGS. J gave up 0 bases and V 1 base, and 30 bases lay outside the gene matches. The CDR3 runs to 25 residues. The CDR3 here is CALGEHPAFLLQVGWVTPYTDKLIF. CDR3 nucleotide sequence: TGTGCTCTTGGGGAACACCCGGCCTTCCTACTCCAGGTGGGTTGGGTTACGCCGTACACCGATAAACTCATCTTT.

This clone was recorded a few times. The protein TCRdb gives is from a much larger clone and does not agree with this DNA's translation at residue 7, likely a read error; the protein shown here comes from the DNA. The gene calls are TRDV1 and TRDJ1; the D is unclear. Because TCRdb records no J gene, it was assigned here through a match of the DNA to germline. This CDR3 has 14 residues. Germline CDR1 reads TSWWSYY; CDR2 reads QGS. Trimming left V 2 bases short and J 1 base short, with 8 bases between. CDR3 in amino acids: CALGEDLLTDKLIF. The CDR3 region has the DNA TGTGCTCTTGGGGAAGATCTTCTCACCGATAAACTCATCTTT.

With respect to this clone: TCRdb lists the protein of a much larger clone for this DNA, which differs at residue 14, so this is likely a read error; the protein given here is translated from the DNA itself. Here the CDR3 reads CALVFGPLGDISKPIF. The CDR3 DNA reads TGTGCTCTTGTGTTCGGCCCCCTGGGGGATATCTCTAAACCCATCTTT. No J gene was called, and the V gene is TRDV1; the table's TRDD3 call for D was not verified on the DNA. Germline assignment: CDR1 TSWWSYY and CDR2 QGS. CDR3 length: 16 amino acids.

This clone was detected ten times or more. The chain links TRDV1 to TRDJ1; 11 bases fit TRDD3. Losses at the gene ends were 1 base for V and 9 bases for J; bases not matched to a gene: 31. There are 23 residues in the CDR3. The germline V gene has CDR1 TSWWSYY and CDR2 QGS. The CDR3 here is CALGERGASYTYATLGDTRELIF. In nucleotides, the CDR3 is TGTGCTCTTGGGGAACGGGGGGCTTCCTACACCTACGCGACCCTGGGGGATACAAGGGAACTCATCTTT.

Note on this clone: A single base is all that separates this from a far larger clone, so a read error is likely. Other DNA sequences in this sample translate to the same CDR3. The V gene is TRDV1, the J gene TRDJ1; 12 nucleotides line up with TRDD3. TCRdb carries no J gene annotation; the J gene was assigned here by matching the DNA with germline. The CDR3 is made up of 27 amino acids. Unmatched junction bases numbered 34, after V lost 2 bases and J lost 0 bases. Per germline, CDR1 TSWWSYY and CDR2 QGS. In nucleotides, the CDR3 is TGTGCTCTTGGGGAAATTTGGGGTGCGTCCTACCCCCAGTACTGGGGGATACATCGTTGCGACACCGATAAACTCATCTTT. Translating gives CALGEIWGASYPQYWGIHRCDTDKLIF.

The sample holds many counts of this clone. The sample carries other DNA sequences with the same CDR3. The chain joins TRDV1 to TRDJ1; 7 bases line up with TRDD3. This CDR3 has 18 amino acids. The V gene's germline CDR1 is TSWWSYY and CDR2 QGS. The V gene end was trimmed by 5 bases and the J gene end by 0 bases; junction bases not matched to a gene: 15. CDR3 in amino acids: CALGRRLEGYADTDKLIF. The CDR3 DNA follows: TGTGCTCTTGGGCGCCGCCTGGAAGGATACGCGGACACCGATAAACTCATCTTT.

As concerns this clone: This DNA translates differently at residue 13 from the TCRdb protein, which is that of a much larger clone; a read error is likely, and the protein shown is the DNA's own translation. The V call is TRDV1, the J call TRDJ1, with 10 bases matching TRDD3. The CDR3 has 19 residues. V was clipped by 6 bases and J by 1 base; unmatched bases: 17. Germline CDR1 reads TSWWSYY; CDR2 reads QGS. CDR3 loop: CALGLSTGGFVGRTDKLIF. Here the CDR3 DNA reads TGTGCTCTTGGCCTCAGTACTGGGGGATTTGTCGGTCGCACCGATAAACTCATCTTT.

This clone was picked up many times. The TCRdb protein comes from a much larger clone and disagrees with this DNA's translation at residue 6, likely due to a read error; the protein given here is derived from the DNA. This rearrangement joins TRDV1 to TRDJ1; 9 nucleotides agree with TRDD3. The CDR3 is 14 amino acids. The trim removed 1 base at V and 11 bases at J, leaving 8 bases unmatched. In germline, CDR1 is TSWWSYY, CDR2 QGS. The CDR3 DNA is TGTGCTCTTGGGGAACGCCTGGGGGATTCGGTGCTCATCTTT. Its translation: CALGERLGDSVLIF.

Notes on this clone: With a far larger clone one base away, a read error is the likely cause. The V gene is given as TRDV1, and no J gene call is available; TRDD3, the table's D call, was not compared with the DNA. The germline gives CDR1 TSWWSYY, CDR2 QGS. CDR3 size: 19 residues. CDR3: CALGEAPYWGSFPGDKLIF. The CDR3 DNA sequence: TGTGCTCTTGGGGAGGCCCCCTACTGGGGGTCTTTCCCTGGCGATAAGCTCATCTTT.

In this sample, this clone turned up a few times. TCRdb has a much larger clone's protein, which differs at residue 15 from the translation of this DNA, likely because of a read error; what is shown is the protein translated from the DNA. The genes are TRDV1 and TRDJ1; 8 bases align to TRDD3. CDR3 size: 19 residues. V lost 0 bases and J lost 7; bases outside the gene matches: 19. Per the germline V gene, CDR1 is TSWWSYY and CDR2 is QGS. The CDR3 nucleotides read TGTGCTCTTGGGGAACTAGTACCTACGGGGGATAAATTAATAAGTAAACTCATCTTT. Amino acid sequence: CALGELVPTGDKLISKLIF.

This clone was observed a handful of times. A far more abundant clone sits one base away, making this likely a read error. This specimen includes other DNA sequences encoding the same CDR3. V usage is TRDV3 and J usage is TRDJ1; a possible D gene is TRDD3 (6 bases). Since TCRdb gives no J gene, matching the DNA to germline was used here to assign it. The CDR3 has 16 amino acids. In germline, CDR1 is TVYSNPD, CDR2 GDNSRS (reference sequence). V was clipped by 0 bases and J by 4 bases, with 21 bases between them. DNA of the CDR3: TGTGCCTTTAGGAATACTGGATACCTTCGGGGCGATAAACTCATCTTT. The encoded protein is CAFRNTGYLRGDKLIF.

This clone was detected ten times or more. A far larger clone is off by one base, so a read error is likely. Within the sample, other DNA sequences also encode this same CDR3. CDR3 coding DNA: TGTGCTCTTGGGGACTCAACCTTCAACGGCATACGAAACGGCTGGGGCCCGACCGGGGGACTCATCTTT. Its translation is CALGDSTFNGIRNGWGPTGGLIF. The V gene is TRDV1, the J gene TRDJ1, with D maybe TRDD3 (6 bases). Deletions cut 3 bases from V and 10 bases from J, with 45 bases between. Per germline, CDR1 TSWWSYY and CDR2 QGS. The CDR3 has 23 residues.

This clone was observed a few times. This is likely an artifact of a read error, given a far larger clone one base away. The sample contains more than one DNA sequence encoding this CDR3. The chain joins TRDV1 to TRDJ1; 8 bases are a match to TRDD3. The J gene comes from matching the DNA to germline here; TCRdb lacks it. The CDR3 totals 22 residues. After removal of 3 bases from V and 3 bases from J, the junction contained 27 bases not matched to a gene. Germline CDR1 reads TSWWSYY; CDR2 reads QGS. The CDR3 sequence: CALGEPNTARILGVLLPDKLIF. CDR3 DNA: TGTGCTCTTGGGGAGCCCAATACGGCTCGGATACTGGGGGTCCTCCTGCCCGATAAACTCATCTTT.

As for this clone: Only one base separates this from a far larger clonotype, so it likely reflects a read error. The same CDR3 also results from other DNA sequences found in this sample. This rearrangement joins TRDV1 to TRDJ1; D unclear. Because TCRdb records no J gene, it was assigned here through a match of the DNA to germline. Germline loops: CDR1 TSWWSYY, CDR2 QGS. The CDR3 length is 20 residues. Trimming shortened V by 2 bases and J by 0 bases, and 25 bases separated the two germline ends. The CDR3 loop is CALGERQTPGVLLHTDKLIF. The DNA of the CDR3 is TGTGCTCTTGGGGAAAGACAAACCCCAGGAGTACTCCTCCACACCGATAAACTCATCTTT.

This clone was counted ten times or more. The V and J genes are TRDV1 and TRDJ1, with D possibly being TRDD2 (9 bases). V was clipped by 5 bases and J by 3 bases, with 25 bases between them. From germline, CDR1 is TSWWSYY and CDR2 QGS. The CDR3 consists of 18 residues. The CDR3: CALGKPSYVGIRPDKLIF. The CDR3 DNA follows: TGTGCTCTTGGGAAGCCTTCCTACGTAGGGATACGTCCCGATAAACTCATCTTT.

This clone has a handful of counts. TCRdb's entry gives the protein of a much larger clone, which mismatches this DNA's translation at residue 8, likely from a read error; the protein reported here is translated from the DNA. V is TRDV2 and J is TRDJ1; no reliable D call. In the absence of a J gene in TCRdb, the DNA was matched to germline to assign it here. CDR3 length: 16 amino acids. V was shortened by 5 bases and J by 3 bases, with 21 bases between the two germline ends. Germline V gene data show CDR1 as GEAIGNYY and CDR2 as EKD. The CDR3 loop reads CACVSLGMRGPDKLIF. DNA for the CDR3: TGTGCCTGTGTGAGTCTAGGTATGAGGGGTCCCGATAAACTCATCTTT.